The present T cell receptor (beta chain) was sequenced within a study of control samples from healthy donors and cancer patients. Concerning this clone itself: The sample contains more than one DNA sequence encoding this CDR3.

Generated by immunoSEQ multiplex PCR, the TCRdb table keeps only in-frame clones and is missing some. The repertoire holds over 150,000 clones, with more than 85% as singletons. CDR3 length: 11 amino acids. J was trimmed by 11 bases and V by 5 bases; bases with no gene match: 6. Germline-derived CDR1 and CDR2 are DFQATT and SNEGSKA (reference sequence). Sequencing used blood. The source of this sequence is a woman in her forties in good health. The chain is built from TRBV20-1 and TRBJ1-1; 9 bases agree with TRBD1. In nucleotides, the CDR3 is TGCAGTGCTCCGGGACAGGGTGAGGCTTTCTTT. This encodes CSAPGQGEAFF.